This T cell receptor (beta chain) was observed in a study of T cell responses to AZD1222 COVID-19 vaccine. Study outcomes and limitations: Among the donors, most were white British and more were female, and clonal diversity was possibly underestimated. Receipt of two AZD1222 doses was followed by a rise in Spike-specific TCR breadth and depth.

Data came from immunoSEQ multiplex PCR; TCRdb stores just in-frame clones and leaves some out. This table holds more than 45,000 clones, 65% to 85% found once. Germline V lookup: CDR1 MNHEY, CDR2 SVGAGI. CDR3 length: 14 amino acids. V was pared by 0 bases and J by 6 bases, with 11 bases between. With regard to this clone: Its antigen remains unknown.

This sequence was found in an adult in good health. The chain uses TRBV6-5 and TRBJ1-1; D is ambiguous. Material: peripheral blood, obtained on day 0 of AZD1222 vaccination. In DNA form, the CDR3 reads TGTGCCAGCAGTTACTCTGCGGTGAGGGCTGAAGCTTTCTTT. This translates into CASSYSAVRAEAFF.